This T cell receptor (beta chain) originates from a study of T-cell memory formation after mild COVID-19. Study at large: TCR clusters showed largely donor specificity. Overall study results and limits: Memory from before infection featured some responding clones, which suggests cross-reactive memory joined.

TCRdb re-called the 5' RACE reads through MiXCR, storing one row per CDR3 protein. The sample contains approximately 82,000 distinct CDR3 sequences, around 13% of which appear only once. This clonotype was counted only a few times. Its target is not known. The sequenced sample was PBMCs or a T cell subset sorted from them (not recorded which). The sequence came from a man in his late teens or twenties who had mild COVID-19 (a few samples of this study predate the infection). Cell type and time point are not known.

CDR3 region: CASSTGTAFRHSYEQYF. The CDR3 DNA reads TGTGCCAGCAGCACCGGGACAGCTTTTAGGCACTCCTACGAGCAGTACTTC. V is TRBV6-1 and J is TRBJ2-7, with 7 positions matching TRBD1. The CDR3 totals 17 residues. Germline CDR1 MNHNS, CDR2 SASEGT. J was trimmed by 0 bases and V by 6 bases; bases with no gene match: 14.